This TCR beta chain was recorded in a study of tumor and adjacent non-tumor tissue in lung cancer. Study-level information: Approximately 4.2 million productive TCRbeta reads were obtained per sample on average. Overall study results and limits: Tumor tissue had significantly higher TCR diversity than normal lung.

No cell sorting was done before RNA was extracted from the tissue. A modified ARM-PCR protocol with three rounds of nested PCR amplified TCRbeta. From the multiplex PCR reads, TCRdb called clonotypes with MiXCR, one entry per CDR3 protein. The data contain about 200,000 distinct CDR3 sequences, 60% to 85% of them singletons. Concerning this clonotype itself: Antigen: not known.

The CDR3 is made up of 12 amino acids. The germline V and J ends were trimmed by 5 bases and 5 bases, with 9 bases remaining between them. The germline gives CDR1 SEHNR, CDR2 FQNEAQ (reference sequence). Sequencing used lung tumor tissue. The receptor was derived from a man aged 60 to 69 with non-small cell lung cancer. The chain carries TRBV7-9 and TRBJ1-1; no definite D call. The CDR3 spells CASSPVWTEAFF. The CDR3 DNA reads as TGTGCCAGCAGCCCGGTTTGGACTGAAGCTTTCTTT. Combining the CDR3 with reference TRBV7-9 and TRBJ1-1 gives the whole variable domain DTGVSQNPRHKITKRGQNVTFRCDPISEHNRLYWYRQTLGQGPEFLTYFQNEAQLEKSRLLSDRFSAERPKGSFSTLEIQRTEQGDSAMYLCASSPVWTEAFFGQGTRLTVV.